Listed here are 32 T cell receptor beta chains from one sample, sequenced in a study of Graves' ophthalmopathy and Graves' hyperthyroidism. CDR3 regions of TCR beta were amplified from RNA transcripts. Second-round multiplex PCR came after first-round RT-PCR with HTBI primers. TCRdb re-analysed the multiplex PCR reads in MiXCR, keeping a single row per CDR3 protein. Here the sample spans over a million distinct CDR3 sequences, about two fifths being singletons. Input material: peripheral blood or thyroid tissue (not recorded which). The receptors come from an adult man with Graves' hyperthyroidism.

This clonotype was seen at least ten times. A read error may account for a junction end that differs from germline. The V gene is TRBV6-5, the J gene TRBJ1-5; D unresolved. The CDR3 extends over 15 amino acids. Germline CDR1 is MNHEY and CDR2 is SVGAGI. CDR3 DNA: TGTGCCAGCAGTGAAGCGTTGGGGAGCAGTCAGCCCCAGCATTTT. This translates into CASSEALGSSQPQHF.

The chain employs TRBV12-5 and TRBJ1-5; D is unresolved. This CDR3 comprises 10 residues. CDR1 LGHNT and CDR2 FRNRAP come from the germline V gene. CDR3 loop: CASTFNPQHF. The CDR3 nucleotides are TGTGCCAGCACTTTCAATCCCCAGCATTTT.

The chain joins TRBV7-9 to TRBJ1-1; D remains unclear. The CDR3 consists of 15 residues. CDR1 and CDR2 (germline): SEHNR, FQNEAQ (reference sequence). Trimming shortened V by 5 bases and J by 3 bases, and 16 bases separated the two germline ends. For the CDR3, the DNA is TGTGCCAGCAGCCCCCGTGGAGCGGACGACACTGAAGCTTTCTTT. Translation gives CASSPRGADDTEAFF.

This clonotype was counted many times. This chain links TRBV5-5 with TRBJ1-2, with D maybe TRBD1 (6 bases). V was pared by 5 bases and J by 4 bases, with 15 bases between. This CDR3 comprises 14 residues. Germline V gene data show CDR1 as SGHKS and CDR2 as YYEKEE (reference sequence). The CDR3 here is CASRWGAAGYGYTF. CDR3 nucleotides: TGTGCCAGCAGGTGGGGGGCGGCAGGCTATGGCTACACCTTC.

This clonotype was observed a handful of times. The chain couples TRBV10-3 to TRBJ1-5; unclear D gene. Germline CDR1 ENHRY, CDR2 SYGVKD. V shed 3 bases and J shed 5 bases, with 5 bases lying between them. CDR3 length: 12 amino acids. CDR3 bases: TGTGCCATCAGTGACGGTTATCAGCCCCAGCATTTT. Protein product: CAISDGYQPQHF.

In the case of this clonotype: A junction end diverges from the germline sequence, so it may reflect a read error. The chain uses TRBV10-3 and TRBJ1-4; TRBD1 might be the D (5 bases). Germline V gene data show CDR1 as ENHRY and CDR2 as SYGVKD. CDR3 length: 15 residues. The DNA for the CDR3 is TGTGCCATCGGTGAGTCATTAGGGACTAATGAAGAACTGTTTTTT. It translates to CAIGESLGTNEELFF.

Concerning this clonotype: No conserved phenylalanine or tryptophan ends this CDR3, so it is likely a read error. No DNA is shown, since the ends of the CDR3 on it are uncertain; the CDR3 is the one TCRdb lists. The rearrangement links TRBV20-1 to TRBJ1-4; the DNA was not used to check the table's D call, TRBD1. Both ends counted, the CDR3 spans 10 residues. Germline CDR1 DFQATT, CDR2 SNEGSKA (reference sequence). This CDR3 is CSARTTGFFY.

The rearrangement joins TRBV7-2 to TRBJ2-5; 10 bases are shared with TRBD2. Trimming cost V 1 base and J 2 bases; bases outside gene matches: 16. The CDR3 loop spans 20 amino acids. The V gene's germline CDR1 is SGHTA and CDR2 FQGNSA. CDR3 in DNA: TGTGCCAGCAGCTTAGGGGCTAGCGGGAGACCGAGCCAAGGACAAGAGACCCAGTACTTC. This translates into CASSLGASGRPSQGQETQYF.

V gene TRBV12-3 or TRBV12-4 combines with J gene TRBJ2-5, with D possibly being TRBD2 (6 bases). The CDR3 consists of 15 residues. Trimming cost V 2 bases and J 5 bases, with 15 bases left between them. CDR3 bases: TGTGCCAGCAGTTTATTGGCGGGGTCGGGGGAGACCCAGTACTTC. Translation: CASSLLAGSGETQYF.

This clonotype was found many times. This chain uses TRBV14 with TRBJ1-4, with D perhaps TRBD1 (5 bases). This CDR3 has 15 residues. The ends were cut back, 0 bases at V and 5 bases at J, with 10 bases in the middle. The V gene's germline CDR1 is SGHDN and CDR2 FVKESK. The CDR3 DNA is TGTGCCAGCAGCCAAGAGGCAGGGTGGAATGAAAAACTGTTTTTT. Translation: CASSQEAGWNEKLFF.

This clonotype showed up many times. The chain combines TRBV6-5 with TRBJ1-5, with 8 bases aligning to TRBD1. There are 14 residues in the CDR3. Losses at the gene ends were 8 bases for V and 1 base for J; bases not matched to a gene: 4. The germline gives CDR1 MNHEY, CDR2 SVGAGI. The CDR3 DNA is TGTGCCAGCGGGAGGACAGGGAGCAATCAGCCCCAGCATTTT. It yields the protein CASGRTGSNQPQHF.

This clonotype was counted many times. The gene calls are TRBV9 and TRBJ2-5, with a weak D call TRBD2 (5 bases). Trimming removed 3 bases from V and 5 bases from J, with 17 bases in between. CDR1 and CDR2 from the germline V gene are SGDLS and YYNGEE. This CDR3 spans 15 amino acids. CDR3 residues: CASSAAGIPRETQYF. DNA for the CDR3: TGTGCCAGCAGCGCGGCCGGGATTCCACGGGAGACCCAGTACTTC.

This chain uses TRBV10-2 with TRBJ2-5; 10 bases map to TRBD2. The length of the CDR3 is 17 residues. The ends lost 4 bases at V and 2 bases at J; junction bases unmatched: 10. Germline V lookup: CDR1 WSHSY, CDR2 SAAADI. CDR3: CASSAGLAEGTQETQYF. In DNA, the CDR3 is TGCGCCAGCAGTGCCGGACTAGCGGAGGGAACGCAAGAGACCCAGTACTTC.

Many counts were recorded for this clonotype. This chain uses TRBV5-8 with TRBJ1-1; no clear D gene. The CDR3 has 12 amino acids. From germline, CDR1 is SGHTS and CDR2 YDEGEE. V lost 10 bases and J 1 base, leaving 11 bases between the germline ends. CDR3 in DNA: TGTGCCGGTACATGGGGGAACACTGAAGCTTTCTTT. Residues: CAGTWGNTEAFF.

Only a few counts were recorded for this clonotype. The CDR3 DNA sequence: TGTGCCAGCAGTGAAGCTATAGGGGTACCTGAAGCTTTCTTT. Residues: CASSEAIGVPEAFF. This rearrangement joins TRBV14 to TRBJ1-1, with TRBD1 as a possible D gene (5 bases). Germline lookup yields CDR1 SGHDN and CDR2 FVKESK. V lost 6 bases and J lost 6, with 17 bases in between. The CDR3 totals 14 residues.

This clonotype showed up many times. This chain connects TRBV10-3 to TRBJ1-1, with D unclear. Germline loops: CDR1 ENHRY, CDR2 SYGVKD. The CDR3 is 15 amino acids. The V end was cut by 3 bases, the J end by 0 bases, with 11 bases between. The CDR3 bases are TGTGCCATCAGTGAAATGCAGGAGGTGAACACTGAAGCTTTCTTT. Its translation is CAISEMQEVNTEAFF.

The chain couples TRBV6-5 to TRBJ2-2; D possibly matches TRBD1 or TRBD2 (5 bases each). The V end lost 4 bases, the J end lost 4 bases, and 16 bases lay between the germline ends. This CDR3 has 16 amino acids. Germline V CDR1 and CDR2: MNHEY, SVGAGI. The CDR3, as DNA: TGTGCCAGCAGTTCCCCGGCAGGGACGGGCACCGGGGAGCTGTTTTTT. It encodes CASSSPAGTGTGELFF.

The V and J genes are TRBV10-3 and TRBJ1-5, with 7 bases matching TRBD1. This CDR3 has 14 amino acids. Germline V gives CDR1 ENHRY, CDR2 SYGVKD. With 5 bases clipped from V and 4 bases from J, the junction kept 5 bases outside the gene matches. DNA of the CDR3: TGTGCCATCAGTCCAGGGACAGCTAATCAGCCCCAGCATTTT. It codes for CAISPGTANQPQHF.

About this clonotype itself: The junction departs from germline at one end; a sequencing error may be responsible. The gene calls are TRBV2 and TRBJ1-1, with 7 bases fitting TRBD1. The CDR3 is made up of 14 amino acids. CDR1 is SNHLY, CDR2 FYNNEI, per germline. DNA for the CDR3: TGTGCCAGCAGAGAAGGACAGGTGAACACTGAAGCTTTCTTT. Translating it yields CASREGQVNTEAFF.

This clonotype was detected ten times or more. This chain links TRBV10-3 with TRBJ2-7; the match to TRBD1 covers 12 bases. V lost 5 bases to trimming and J lost 4 bases; unmatched junction nucleotides: 6. The length of the CDR3 is 15 residues. From germline, CDR1 is ENHRY and CDR2 SYGVKD. The CDR3 region has the DNA TGTGCCATCAGTAGGACGGGACAGGGGGCTTACGAGCAGTACTTC. This sequence encodes CAISRTGQGAYEQYF.

This clonotype has just a few counts. V gene TRBV27 combines with J gene TRBJ1-2, with a weak D call TRBD1 (6 bases). Germline V gene sequence: CDR1 MNHEY, CDR2 SMNVEV (reference sequence). Between the trimmed V and J ends, which lost 6 bases and 2 bases, there was a span of 13 bases. This CDR3 is built from 14 residues. CDR3 bases: TGTGCCAGCAGCCCTACAGGGCTCAACTATGGCTACACCTTC. Protein sequence: CASSPTGLNYGYTF.

Concerning this clonotype: This may be a read error: a much more frequent sequence differs by one nucleotide. V is TRBV5-1 and J is TRBJ1-3; 9 positions agree with TRBD1. Germline CDR1 SGHRS, CDR2 YFSETQ. J gave up 0 bases and V 7 bases, and 2 bases lay outside the gene matches. The CDR3 length is 14 residues. Here the CDR3 reads CASGTGNSGNTIYF. The CDR3 DNA is TGCGCCAGCGGGACAGGGAACTCTGGAAACACCATATATTTT.

Concerning this clonotype itself: It is likely a read error, because the conserved phenylalanine at the end of the CDR3 is missing. It is unclear where the CDR3 begins or ends on the DNA, so no DNA is shown, and the CDR3 is as TCRdb lists it. The CDR3 here is CASTAGVMLPDL. The chain joins TRBV12-3 or TRBV12-4 to TRBJ1-2; the D call of TRBD1 is as the table states it, not checked on the DNA. Ends included, the CDR3 has 12 residues.

The chain is built from TRBV9 and TRBJ1-3; 9 bases map to TRBD1. The CDR3 is made up of 14 amino acids. Germline assignment: CDR1 SGDLS and CDR2 YYNGEE. V shed 4 bases, J shed 8 bases, and the junction held 7 bases outside the gene matches. Here the CDR3 DNA reads TGTGCCAGCAGCCCCGGGACAGGGACGGACACCATATATTTT. Its translation is CASSPGTGTDTIYF.

This clonotype occurred a few times. The chain carries TRBV5-6 and TRBJ1-2; D not certain. Trimming left V 2 bases short and J 5 bases short, with 10 bases between. Germline V gives CDR1 SGHDT, CDR2 YYEEEE. The CDR3 runs 13 residues. Written as DNA, the CDR3 is TGTGCCAGCAGCTTCGACTCGAGTTATGGCTACACCTTC. Protein sequence: CASSFDSSYGYTF. Together with reference TRBV5-6 and TRBJ1-2, the CDR3 gives the full variable domain: DAGVTQSPTHLIKTRGQQVTLRCSPKSGHDTVSWYQQALGQGPQFIFQYYEEEERQRGNFPDRFSGHQFPNYSSELNVNALLLGDSALYLCASSFDSSYGYTFGSGTRLTVV.

The chain employs TRBV4-3 and TRBJ2-5; D not resolved. The germline V and J ends were trimmed by 0 bases and 1 base, with 12 bases remaining between them. Germline V CDR1 and CDR2: LGHNA, YSLEER. This CDR3 has 16 residues. The CDR3 spells CASSQDLGAPQETQYF. CDR3 DNA sequence: TGCGCCAGCAGCCAAGATCTTGGCGCCCCCCAAGAGACCCAGTACTTC.

Points on this clonotype: The CDR3 ends on some other residue instead of the conserved phenylalanine or tryptophan, so this is likely a read error. CDR3: CASSLRAGGMGETQYL. The CDR3 region has the DNA TGTGCCAGCAGCTTAAGGGCAGGTGGTATGGGGGAGACCCAGTACCTC. The V call is TRBV7-2, the J call TRBJ2-5; D call uncertain. Germline CDR1 is SGHTA and CDR2 is FQGNSA. This CDR3 has 16 residues. V lost 2 bases and J lost 5, with 18 bases in between.

This clonotype was seen a handful of times. The V gene is TRBV7-2, the J gene TRBJ2-2; 12 bases are a match to TRBD1. Germline V gene lookup returns CDR1 SGHTA and CDR2 FQGNSA. The J segment lost 7 bases and the V segment lost 5 bases, leaving 5 bases of the junction unmatched. The CDR3 sequence is 15 residues long. CDR3 sequence (DNA): TGTGCCAGCAGCACCGGGACAGGGGGCGGCGGGGAGCTGTTTTTT. Its translation is CASSTGTGGGGELFF.

This clonotype was counted ten times or more. CDR3 nucleotides: TGCAGCGTTGTATTGGGACAGGGGTCCTACGAGCAGTACTTC. Its protein product is CSVVLGQGSYEQYF. V and J are TRBV29-1 and TRBJ2-7; 10 bases line up with TRBD1. The V segment lost 4 bases and the J segment 1 base; nucleotides outside the gene matches: 4. CDR1 and CDR2 from the germline V gene are SQVTM and ANQGSEA. This CDR3 region has 14 residues.

There are a few counts of this clonotype. The J gene is TRBJ2-2, the V gene TRBV2; D gene uncertain. CDR1 is SNHLY and CDR2 is FYNNEI in the germline V gene. Trimming stripped 5 bases from V and 1 base from J, with 14 bases between. This CDR3 is 16 amino acids long. CDR3 amino acids: CASSSSRPKNTGELFF. Here the CDR3 DNA reads TGTGCCAGCAGTTCGAGCCGACCTAAGAACACCGGGGAGCTGTTTTTT.

The chain employs TRBV5-1 and TRBJ1-1; D remains unclear. V was pared by 6 bases and J by 1 base, with 19 bases between. Germline V lookup: CDR1 SGHRS, CDR2 YFSETQ. The CDR3 sequence is 16 residues long. This CDR3 is CASTPLATTRNTEAFF. In DNA, the CDR3 is TGCGCCAGCACCCCTTTGGCGACTACTCGGAACACTGAAGCTTTCTTT.

The chain uses TRBV29-1 and TRBJ1-1; D is uncertain. V shed 8 bases and J shed 0 bases, with 10 bases lying between them. CDR3 length equals 12 residues. Germline CDR1 SQVTM, CDR2 ANQGSEA. The CDR3 DNA follows: TGCAGCAGCCCTAGGCTGAACACTGAAGCTTTCTTT. Amino acid sequence: CSSPRLNTEAFF.